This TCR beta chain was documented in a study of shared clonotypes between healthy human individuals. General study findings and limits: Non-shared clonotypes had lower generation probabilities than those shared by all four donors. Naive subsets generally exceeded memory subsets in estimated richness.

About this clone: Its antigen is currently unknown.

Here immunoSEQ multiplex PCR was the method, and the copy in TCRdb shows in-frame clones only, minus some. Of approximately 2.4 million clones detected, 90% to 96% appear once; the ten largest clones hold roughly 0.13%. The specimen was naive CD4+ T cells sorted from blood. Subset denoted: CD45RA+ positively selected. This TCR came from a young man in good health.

CDR3 sequence reads: CASSRGIDTQYF. The CDR3 coding sequence is TGTGCCAGCAGCCGGGGGATAGATACGCAGTATTTT. The chain recombines TRBV9 with TRBJ2-3; tentative D call: TRBD2 (6 bases). From germline, CDR1 is SGDLS and CDR2 YYNGEE. The CDR3 totals 12 residues. V was trimmed by 4 bases and J by 5 bases, leaving 8 bases between them.